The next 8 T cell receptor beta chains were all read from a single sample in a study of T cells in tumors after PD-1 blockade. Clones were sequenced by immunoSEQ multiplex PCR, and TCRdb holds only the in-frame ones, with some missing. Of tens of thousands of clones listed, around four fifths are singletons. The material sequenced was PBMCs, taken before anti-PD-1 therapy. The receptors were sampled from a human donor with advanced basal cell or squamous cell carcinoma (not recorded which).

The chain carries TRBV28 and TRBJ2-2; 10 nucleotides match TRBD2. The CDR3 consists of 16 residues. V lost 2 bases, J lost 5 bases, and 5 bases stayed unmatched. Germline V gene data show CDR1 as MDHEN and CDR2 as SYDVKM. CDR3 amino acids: CASSLIAGGNTGELFF. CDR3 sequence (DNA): TGTGCCAGCAGTTTAATAGCGGGAGGTAATACCGGGGAGCTGTTTTTT.

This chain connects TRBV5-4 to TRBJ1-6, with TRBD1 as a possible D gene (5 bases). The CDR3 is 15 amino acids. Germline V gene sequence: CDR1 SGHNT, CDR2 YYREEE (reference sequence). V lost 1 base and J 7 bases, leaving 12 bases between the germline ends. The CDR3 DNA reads TGTGCCAGCAGCTTGCGGGGTGGGGGGAATTCACCCCTCCACTTT. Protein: CASSLRGGGNSPLHF. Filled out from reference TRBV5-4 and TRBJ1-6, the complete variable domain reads ETGVTQSPTHLIKTRGQQVTLRCSSQSGHNTVSWYQQALGQGPQFIFQYYREEENGRGNFPPRFSGLQFPNYSSELNVNALELDDSALYLCASSLRGGGNSPLHFGNGTRLTVT.

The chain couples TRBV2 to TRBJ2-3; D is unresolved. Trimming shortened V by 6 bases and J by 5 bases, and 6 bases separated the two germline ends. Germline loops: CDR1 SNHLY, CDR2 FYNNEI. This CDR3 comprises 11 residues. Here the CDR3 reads CASRPRDTQYF. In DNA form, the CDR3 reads TGTGCCAGCAGGCCAAGAGATACGCAGTATTTT.

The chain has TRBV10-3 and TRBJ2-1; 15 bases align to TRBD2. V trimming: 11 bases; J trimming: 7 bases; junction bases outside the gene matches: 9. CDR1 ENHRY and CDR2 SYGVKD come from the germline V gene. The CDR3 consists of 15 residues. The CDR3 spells CASNQGTSGRNEQFF. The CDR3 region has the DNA TGTGCCTCAAATCAGGGGACTAGCGGGAGGAATGAGCAGTTCTTC.

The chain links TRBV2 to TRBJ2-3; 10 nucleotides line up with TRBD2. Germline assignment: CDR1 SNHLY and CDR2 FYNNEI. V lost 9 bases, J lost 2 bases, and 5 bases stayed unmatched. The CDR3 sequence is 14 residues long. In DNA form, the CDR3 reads TGTGCCAGGAGGACTAGCGGAGACACAGATACGCAGTATTTT. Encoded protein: CARRTSGDTDTQYF.

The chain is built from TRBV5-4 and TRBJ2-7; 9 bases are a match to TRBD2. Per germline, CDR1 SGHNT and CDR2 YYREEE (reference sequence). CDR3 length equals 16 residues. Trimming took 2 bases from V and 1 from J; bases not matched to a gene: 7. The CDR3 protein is CASSFGAGGLSYEQYF. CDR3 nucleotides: TGTGCCAGCAGCTTTGGGGCGGGGGGGTTGTCCTACGAGCAGTACTTC.

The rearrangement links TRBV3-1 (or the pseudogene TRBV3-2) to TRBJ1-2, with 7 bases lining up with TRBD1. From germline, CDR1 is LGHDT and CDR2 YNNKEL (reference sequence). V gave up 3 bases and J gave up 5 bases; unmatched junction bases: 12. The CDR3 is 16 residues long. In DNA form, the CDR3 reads TGTGCCAGCAGCCAGTCTAGGACAGGCGGGGGTTATGGCTACACCTTC. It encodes CASSQSRTGGGYGYTF.

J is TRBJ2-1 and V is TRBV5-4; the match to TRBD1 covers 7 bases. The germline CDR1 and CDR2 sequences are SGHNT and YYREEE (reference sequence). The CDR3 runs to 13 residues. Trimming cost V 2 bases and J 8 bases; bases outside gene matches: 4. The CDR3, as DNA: TGTGCCAGCAGCTTAGAGACAGGGTATGAGCAGTTCTTC. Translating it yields CASSLETGYEQFF.